These 14 T cell receptor beta chains were all obtained from the same sample, sequenced in a study of cytomegalovirus exposure and HLA in healthy donors. The PCR used 60 Vbeta and 13 Jbeta primers. Sequencing used immunoSEQ multiplex PCR; TCRdb keeps in-frame clones, though not all of them. In the table there are about 150,000 clones, 65% to 90% of which are singletons. Sample: PBMCs. All receptors derive from a woman in her fifties or sixties in good health and CMV-seropositive.

This sequence joins TRBV6-1 and TRBJ2-1; 10 bases fit TRBD2. CDR1 is MNHNS and CDR2 is SASEGT in the germline V gene. This CDR3 contains 16 residues. Germline trimming cut 4 bases from V and 8 bases from J; bases unmatched to any gene: 11. CDR3 coding DNA: TGTGCCAGCAGTGGGCTAGCGGGGGTCCCGCGGGATGAGCAGTTCTTC. This translates into CASSGLAGVPRDEQFF.

This clone was picked up a small number of times. The J gene is TRBJ2-7, the V gene TRBV14; 7 bases agree with TRBD1. CDR3 length: 14 residues. The junction had 4 bases not matched to a gene; V was cut back by 2 bases and J by 3 bases. Per germline, CDR1 SGHDN and CDR2 FVKESK. The CDR3 DNA reads as TGTGCCAGCAGCCAAAGGACAGGACTCTACGAGCAGTACTTC. Translation: CASSQRTGLYEQYF.

The chain is built from TRBV9 and TRBJ2-7, with D possibly matching TRBD2 (6 bases). V lost 3 bases and J 1 base, leaving 14 bases between the germline ends. CDR3 length: 15 amino acids. Germline V gene sequence: CDR1 SGDLS, CDR2 YYNGEE. The CDR3 coding sequence is TGTGCCAGCAGCGCGAGACTAGAAGCTTCCTACGAGCAGTACTTC. This encodes CASSARLEASYEQYF.

The chain recombines TRBV10-3 with TRBJ1-2, with a tentative D call TRBD1 (6 bases). CDR1 is ENHRY, CDR2 SYGVKD, per germline. Trimming shortened V by 6 bases and J by 4 bases, and 18 bases separated the two germline ends. There are 15 residues in the CDR3. CDR3 sequence reads: CAIRREGVGFYGYTF. DNA of the CDR3: TGTGCCATCAGGCGAGAGGGGGTTGGGTTCTATGGCTACACCTTC.

The chain carries TRBV15 and TRBJ1-1; D is uncertain. The CDR3 length is 15 residues. Trimming shortened V by 6 bases and J by 0 bases, and 14 bases separated the two germline ends. The germline V gene has CDR1 LNHNV and CDR2 YYDKDF (reference sequence). The CDR3 loop reads CATRAVKEMNTEAFF. The CDR3 DNA reads as TGTGCCACCAGAGCGGTCAAAGAGATGAACACTGAAGCTTTCTTT.

This clone was picked up a small number of times. The V call is TRBV6-6, the J call TRBJ1-4; 9 positions match TRBD1. CDR1 is MNHNY and CDR2 is SVGAGI in the germline V gene (reference sequence). The CDR3 has 14 residues. V dropped 6 bases and J dropped 10; count of bases not matched to a gene: 9. CDR3: CASRNTGGRGKLFF. DNA for the CDR3: TGTGCCAGCAGGAATACAGGGGGCAGAGGAAAACTGTTTTTT.

The genes are TRBV7-9 and TRBJ2-3, with 11 bases fitting TRBD2. CDR1 is SEHNR and CDR2 is FQNEAQ in the germline V gene (reference sequence). The CDR3 loop spans 16 amino acids. V was clipped by 5 bases and J by 4 bases; unmatched bases: 8. CDR3 coding DNA: TGTGCCAGCAGCGGCTTAGCGGGGGGGGCTGCAGATACGCAGTATTTT. Its translation: CASSGLAGGAADTQYF.

The chain links TRBV7-9 to TRBJ1-1, with D possibly being TRBD1 (5 bases). The CDR3 length is 13 residues. From germline, CDR1 is SEHNR and CDR2 FQNEAQ (reference sequence). Trimming left V 8 bases short and J 1 base short, with 11 bases between. This CDR3 reads CASGERGNTEAFF. For the CDR3, the DNA is TGTGCCAGCGGGGAAAGGGGGAACACTGAAGCTTTCTTT.

This chain links TRBV15 with TRBJ1-6, with D possibly being TRBD1 (6 bases). Between the trimmed V and J ends, which lost 5 bases and 7 bases, there was a span of 18 bases. Germline V lookup: CDR1 LNHNV, CDR2 YYDKDF (reference sequence). This CDR3 spans 16 amino acids. The CDR3 reads CATSRHVSGANSPLHF. For the CDR3, the DNA is TGTGCCACCAGCCGCCATGTCTCAGGGGCGAATTCACCCCTCCACTTT. Supplemented by reference TRBV15 and TRBJ1-6, the full variable domain reads DAMVIQNPRYQVTQFGKPVTLSCSQTLNHNVMYWYQQKSSQAPKLLFHYYDKDFNNEADTPDNFQSRRPNTSFCFLDIRSPGLGDTAMYLCATSRHVSGANSPLHFGNGTRLTVT.

The chain is built from TRBV7-9 and TRBJ2-2; no firm D call. Germline V CDR1 and CDR2: SEHNR, FQNEAQ (reference sequence). Trimming pared 4 bases from V and 3 bases from J, leaving 12 bases between. CDR3 length: 15 residues. Here the CDR3 DNA reads TGTGCCAGCAGCTCACCTAATTCGGACACCGGGGAGCTGTTTTTT. Its protein is CASSSPNSDTGELFF.

The chain joins TRBV29-1 to TRBJ2-5; TRBD2 matches at 10 bases. The germline CDR1 and CDR2 sequences are SQVTM and ANQGSEA. This CDR3 comprises 17 residues. The V gene end was trimmed by 1 base and the J gene end by 5 bases; junction bases not matched to a gene: 13. Here the CDR3 DNA reads TGCAGCGTTGAAGCGCTAGCGGGGGTCCATACGTTGGAGACCCAGTACTTC. It codes for CSVEALAGVHTLETQYF.

The chain joins TRBV4-1 to TRBJ2-5; TRBD1 matches at 9 bases. The junction had 6 bases not matched to a gene; V was cut back by 2 bases and J by 5 bases. CDR3 length: 15 amino acids. CDR1 is MGHRA, CDR2 YSYEKL, per germline. CDR3 DNA: TGCGCCAGCAGCCAATCCGGGACAGGGATTGAGACCCAGTACTTC. It yields the protein CASSQSGTGIETQYF.

The rearrangement links TRBV28 to TRBJ2-2; TRBD1 matches at 7 bases. Losses at the gene ends were 1 base for V and 3 bases for J; bases not matched to a gene: 2. Per germline, CDR1 MDHEN and CDR2 SYDVKM. The CDR3 runs 15 residues. For the CDR3, the DNA is TGTGCCAGCAGTTTATCTACAGGGGACACCGGGGAGCTGTTTTTT. The encoded protein is CASSLSTGDTGELFF.

V and J are TRBV6-1 and TRBJ1-5; D may be TRBD1 (6 bases). The CDR3 is made up of 15 amino acids. Per germline, CDR1 MNHNS and CDR2 SASEGT. V was trimmed by 5 bases and J by 1 base, leaving 12 bases between them. The chain's CDR3 is CASSRTGFSNQPQHF. Here the CDR3 DNA reads TGTGCCAGCAGTCGCACAGGGTTCAGCAATCAGCCCCAGCATTTT.